This T cell receptor beta chain came from a study of identical twins. General study findings and limits: In drawing conclusions, the study used cross-sectional statistical analysis and did not follow the same donors. The study found excess low generation probability among twin-shared out-of-frame alpha sequences.

Template switching created a universal primer site, and the cDNA included unique molecular identifiers. TCRdb re-called the 5' RACE reads with MiXCR, one entry per CDR3 protein. The sample includes roughly 700,000 distinct CDR3 sequences, under 9% of them seen just once. This clonotype was seen only a few times. The antigen remains undetermined. CDR3 length: 16 residues. V lost 1 base and J 4 bases, leaving 16 bases between the germline ends. CDR1 SGHDT and CDR2 YYEEEE come from the germline V gene. The data were also submitted as part of a second study, on yellow fever vaccine responses in identical twins. That investigation notes: Twins reportedly mounted vaccine T cell responses that seemed partly convergent, partly personalized.

The source of this sequence is a woman under 30 in good health. The chain couples TRBV5-6 to TRBJ2-3; D might be TRBD1 or TRBD2, each matching 5 bases. Sequencing used PBMCs. The CDR3 is CASSLLVGGASDTQYF. The CDR3 DNA is TGTGCCAGCAGCTTGCTTGTTGGGGGTGCCTCAGATACGCAGTATTTT.